Described below is a single T cell receptor (beta chain) sequence and its context. Antigen: not known. This sample was taken from a study of cytomegalovirus exposure and HLA in healthy donors. Study-wide points: Judged likely to be a sequencing artifact was a cluster of highly shared sequence variants. TCR beta sequences reportedly predicted most subjects' HLA-A and HLA-B alleles accurately. Per a prior analysis, the majority of TCR beta V segments were productive roughly 87% or roughly 30% of the time.

This CDR3 region has 16 residues. In germline, CDR1 is LGHNA, CDR2 YNFKEQ. Unmatched junction bases numbered 8, after V lost 2 bases and J lost 5 bases. PCR was performed using 60 Vbeta and 13 Jbeta primers. TCRdb's copy holds only in-frame clones and misses some; the assay was immunoSEQ multiplex PCR. The table records approximately 160,000 clones, around 83% of them present only once. The specimen was PBMCs. The chain employs TRBV4-2 and TRBJ2-1; 8 nucleotides align to TRBD2. This clonotype was sampled from a man aged 50-59 years in good health and CMV-seropositive. DNA for the CDR3: TGTGCCAGCAGCCAAAGTCCAGCGGGGGCAAACAATGAGCAGTTCTTC. It specifies CASSQSPAGANNEQFF.